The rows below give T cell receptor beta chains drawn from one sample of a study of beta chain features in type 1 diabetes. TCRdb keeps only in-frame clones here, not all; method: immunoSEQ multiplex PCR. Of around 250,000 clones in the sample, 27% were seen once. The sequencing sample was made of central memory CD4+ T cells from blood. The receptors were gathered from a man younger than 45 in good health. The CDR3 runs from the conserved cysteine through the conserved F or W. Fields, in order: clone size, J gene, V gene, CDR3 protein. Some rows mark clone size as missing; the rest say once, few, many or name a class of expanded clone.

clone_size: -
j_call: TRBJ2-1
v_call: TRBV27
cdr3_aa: CASSLGGYRNEQFF

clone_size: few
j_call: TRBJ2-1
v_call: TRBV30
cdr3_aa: CAWSGQIEQFF

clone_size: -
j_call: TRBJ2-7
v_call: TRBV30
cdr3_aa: CACIGQSYEQYF

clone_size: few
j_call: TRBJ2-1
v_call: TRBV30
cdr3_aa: CAWTQTVASYNEQFF

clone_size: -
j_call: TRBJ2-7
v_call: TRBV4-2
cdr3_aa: CASSQDRGYEQYF

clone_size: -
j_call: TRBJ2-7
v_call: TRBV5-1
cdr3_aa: CASSLASGAFSYEQYF

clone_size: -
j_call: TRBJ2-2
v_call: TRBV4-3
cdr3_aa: CASSQDVVWGELFF

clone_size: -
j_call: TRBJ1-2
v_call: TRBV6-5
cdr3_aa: CASSSPWGGLYGYTF

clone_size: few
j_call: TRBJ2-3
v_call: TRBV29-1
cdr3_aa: CSVPPTSTDTQYF

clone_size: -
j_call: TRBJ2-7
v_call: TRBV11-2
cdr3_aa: CASSLEGTGKYEQYF

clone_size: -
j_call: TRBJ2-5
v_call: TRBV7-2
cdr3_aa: CASSLEGPTRETQYF

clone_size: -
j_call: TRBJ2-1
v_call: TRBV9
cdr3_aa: CASSPGTGYEQFF

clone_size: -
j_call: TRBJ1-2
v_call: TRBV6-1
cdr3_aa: CASSGTGYGYTF

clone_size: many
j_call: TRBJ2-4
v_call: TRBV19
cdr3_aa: CASSEDRGPKNIQYF

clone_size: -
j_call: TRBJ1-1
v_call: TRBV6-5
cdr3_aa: CASSRYAVGDTEAFF

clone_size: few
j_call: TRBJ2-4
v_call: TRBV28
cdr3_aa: CASSLGGDRSFAKNIQYF

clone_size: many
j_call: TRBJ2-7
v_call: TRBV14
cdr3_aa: CASSQDLGFEQYF

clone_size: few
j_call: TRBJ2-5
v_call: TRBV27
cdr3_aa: CAKIDRGGETQYF

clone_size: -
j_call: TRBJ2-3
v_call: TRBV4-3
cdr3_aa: CASSLSVDSTDTQYF

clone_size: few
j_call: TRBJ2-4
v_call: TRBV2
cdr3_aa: CASSVTGGGNIQYF

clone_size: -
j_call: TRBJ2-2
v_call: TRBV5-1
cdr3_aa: CASSSRTGNTGELFF

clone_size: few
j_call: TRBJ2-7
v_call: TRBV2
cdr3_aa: CASSENYEQYF

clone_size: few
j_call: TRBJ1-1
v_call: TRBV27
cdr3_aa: CASSRWGTEAFF

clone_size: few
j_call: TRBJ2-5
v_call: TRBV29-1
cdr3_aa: CSVEDGIRETQYF

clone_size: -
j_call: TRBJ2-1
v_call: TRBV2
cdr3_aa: CASRGLYGRNEQFF

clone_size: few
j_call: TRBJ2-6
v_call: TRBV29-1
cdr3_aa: CSVGRSSGANVLTF

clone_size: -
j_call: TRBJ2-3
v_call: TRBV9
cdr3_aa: CASSPQGYGTDTQYF

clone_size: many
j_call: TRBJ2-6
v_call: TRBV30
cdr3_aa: CATPVGGGANVLTF

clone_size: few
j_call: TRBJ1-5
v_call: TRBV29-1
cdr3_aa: CSVEWDRDRSVSWRGNQPQHF

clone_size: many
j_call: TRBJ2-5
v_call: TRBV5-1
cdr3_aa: CASSPQGQETQYF

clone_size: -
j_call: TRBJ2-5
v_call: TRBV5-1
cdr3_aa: CASSLGLRTSQETQYF

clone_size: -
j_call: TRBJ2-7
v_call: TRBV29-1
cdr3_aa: CSVRGLAGSPEYF

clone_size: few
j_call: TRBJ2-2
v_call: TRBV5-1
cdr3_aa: CASSLSGPVAGELFF

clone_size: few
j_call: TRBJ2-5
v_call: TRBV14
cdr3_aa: CASSQDYAQTQYF

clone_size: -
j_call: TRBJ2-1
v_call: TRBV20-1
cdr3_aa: CSVGNYNEQFF

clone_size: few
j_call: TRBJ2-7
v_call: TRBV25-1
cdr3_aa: CASRGDRGFSYEQYF

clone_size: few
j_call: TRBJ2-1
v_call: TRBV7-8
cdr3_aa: CASGPPNEQFF

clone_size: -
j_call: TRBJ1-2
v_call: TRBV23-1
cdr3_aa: CASSRGDRARGYTF

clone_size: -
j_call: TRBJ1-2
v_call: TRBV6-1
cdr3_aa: CASRKETGSPYGYTF

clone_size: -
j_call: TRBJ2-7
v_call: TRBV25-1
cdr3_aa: CASTAPGTGNEQYF

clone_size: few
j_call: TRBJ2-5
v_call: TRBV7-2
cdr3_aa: CASSFRGETQYF

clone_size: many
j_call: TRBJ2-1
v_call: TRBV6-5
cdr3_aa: CASRQAGGNEQFF

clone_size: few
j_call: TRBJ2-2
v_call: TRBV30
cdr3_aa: CAWRTGLTGELFF

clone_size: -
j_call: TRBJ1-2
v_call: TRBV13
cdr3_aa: CASSPGQGEANYGYTF

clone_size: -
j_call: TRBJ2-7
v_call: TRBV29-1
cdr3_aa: CSVAGGCSYEQYF